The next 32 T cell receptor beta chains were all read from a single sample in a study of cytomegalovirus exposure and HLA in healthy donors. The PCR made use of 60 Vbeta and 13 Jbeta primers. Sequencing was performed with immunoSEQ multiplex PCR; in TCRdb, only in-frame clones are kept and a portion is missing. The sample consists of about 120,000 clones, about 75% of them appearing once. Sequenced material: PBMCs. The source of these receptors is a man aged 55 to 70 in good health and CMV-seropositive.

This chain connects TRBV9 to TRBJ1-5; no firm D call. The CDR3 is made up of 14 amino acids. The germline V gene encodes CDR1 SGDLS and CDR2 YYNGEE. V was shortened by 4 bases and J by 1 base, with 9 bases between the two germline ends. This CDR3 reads CASSSPSSNQPQHF. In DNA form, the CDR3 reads TGTGCCAGCAGCTCCCCTTCGAGCAATCAGCCCCAGCATTTT.

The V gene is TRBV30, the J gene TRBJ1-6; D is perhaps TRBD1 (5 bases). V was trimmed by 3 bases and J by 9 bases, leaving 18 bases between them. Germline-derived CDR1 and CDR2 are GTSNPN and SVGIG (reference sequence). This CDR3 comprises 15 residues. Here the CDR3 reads CAWSPPPGFGSPLHF. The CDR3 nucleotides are TGTGCCTGGAGCCCCCCCCCAGGGTTCGGTTCACCCCTCCACTTT.

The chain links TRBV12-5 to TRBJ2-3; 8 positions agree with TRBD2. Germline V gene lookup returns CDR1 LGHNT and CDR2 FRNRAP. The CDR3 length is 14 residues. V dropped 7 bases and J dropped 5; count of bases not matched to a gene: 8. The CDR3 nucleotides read TGTGCTAGTGCCCTCGGGGGGGCGGTAGATACGCAGTATTTT. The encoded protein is CASALGGAVDTQYF.

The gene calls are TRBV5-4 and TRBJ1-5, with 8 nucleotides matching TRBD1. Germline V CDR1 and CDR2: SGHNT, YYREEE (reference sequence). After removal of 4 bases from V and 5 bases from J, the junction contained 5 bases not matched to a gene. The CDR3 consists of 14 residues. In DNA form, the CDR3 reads TGTGCCAGCAGCCAGGACAGGGAAGATCAGCCCCAGCATTTT. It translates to CASSQDREDQPQHF.

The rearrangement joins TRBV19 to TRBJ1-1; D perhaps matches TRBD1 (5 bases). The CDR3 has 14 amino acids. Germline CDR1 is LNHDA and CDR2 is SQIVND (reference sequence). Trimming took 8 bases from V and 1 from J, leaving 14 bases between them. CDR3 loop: CASRPGGRNTEAFF. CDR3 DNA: TGTGCCAGTCGACCGGGGGGACGGAACACTGAAGCTTTCTTT.

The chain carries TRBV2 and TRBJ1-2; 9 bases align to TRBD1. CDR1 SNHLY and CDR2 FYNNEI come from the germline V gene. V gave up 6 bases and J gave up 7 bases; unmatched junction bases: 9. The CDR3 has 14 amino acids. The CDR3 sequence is CASRTGGAVSGYTF. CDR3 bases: TGTGCCAGCAGAACAGGGGGCGCGGTGAGTGGCTACACCTTC.

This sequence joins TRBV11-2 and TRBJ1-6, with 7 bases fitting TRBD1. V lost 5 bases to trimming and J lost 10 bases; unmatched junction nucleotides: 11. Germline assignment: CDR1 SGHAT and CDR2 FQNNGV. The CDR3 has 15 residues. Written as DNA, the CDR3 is TGTGCCAGCAGCCTGATGACAGGGAAGAAATCACCCCTCCACTTT. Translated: CASSLMTGKKSPLHF.

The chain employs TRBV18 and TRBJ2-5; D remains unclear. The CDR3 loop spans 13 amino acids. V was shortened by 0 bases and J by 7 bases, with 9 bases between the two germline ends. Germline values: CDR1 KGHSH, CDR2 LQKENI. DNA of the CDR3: TGTGCCAGCTCACCACCGTCTCTGTGGACCCAGTACTTC. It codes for CASSPPSLWTQYF.

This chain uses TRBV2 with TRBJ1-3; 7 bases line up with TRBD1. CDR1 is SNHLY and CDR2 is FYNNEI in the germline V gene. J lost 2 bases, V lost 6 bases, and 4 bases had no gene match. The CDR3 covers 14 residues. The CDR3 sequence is CASSRTGTGNTIYF. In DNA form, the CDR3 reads TGTGCCAGCAGCCGGACAGGTACTGGAAACACCATATATTTT. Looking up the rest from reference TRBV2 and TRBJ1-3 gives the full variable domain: EPEVTQTPSHQVTQMGQEVILRCVPISNHLYFYWYRQILGQKVEFLVSFYNNEISEKSEIFDDQFSVERPDGSNFTLKIRSTKLEDSAMYFCASSRTGTGNTIYFGEGSWLTVV.

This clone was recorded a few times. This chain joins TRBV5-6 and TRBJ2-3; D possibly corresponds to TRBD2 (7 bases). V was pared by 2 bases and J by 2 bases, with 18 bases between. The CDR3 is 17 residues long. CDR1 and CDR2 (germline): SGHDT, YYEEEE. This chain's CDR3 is CASSFGLGGASTDTQYF. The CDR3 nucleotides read TGTGCCAGCAGCTTTGGTTTGGGGGGGGCCTCCACAGATACGCAGTATTTT.

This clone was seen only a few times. The CDR3 DNA reads as TGCGCCAGCAGCCAAGAGGCACAGATCGGCCACAATGAGCAGTTCTTC. Translated: CASSQEAQIGHNEQFF. This chain links TRBV4-1 with TRBJ2-1, with D hard to call. V was cut by 0 bases and J by 5 bases, with 14 bases left in between. This CDR3 has 16 residues. Germline V gene data show CDR1 as MGHRA and CDR2 as YSYEKL.

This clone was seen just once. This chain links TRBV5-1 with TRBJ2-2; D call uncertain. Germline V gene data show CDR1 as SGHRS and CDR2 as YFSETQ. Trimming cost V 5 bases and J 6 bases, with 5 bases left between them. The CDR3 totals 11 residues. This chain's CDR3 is CASSLAGELFF. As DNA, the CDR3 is TGCGCCAGCAGTTTAGCCGGGGAGCTGTTTTTT. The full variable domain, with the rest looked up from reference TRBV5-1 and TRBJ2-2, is KAGVTQTPRYLIKTRGQQVTLSCSPISGHRSVSWYQQTPGQGLQFLFEYFSETQRNKGNFPGRFSGRQFSNSRSEMNVSTLELGDSALYLCASSLAGELFFGEGSRLTVL.

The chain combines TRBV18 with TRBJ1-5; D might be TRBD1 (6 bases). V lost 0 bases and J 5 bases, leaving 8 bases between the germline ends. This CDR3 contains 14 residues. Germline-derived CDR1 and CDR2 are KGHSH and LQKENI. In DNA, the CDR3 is TGTGCCAGCTCACCACCGGACAGCTATCAGCCCCAGCATTTT. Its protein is CASSPPDSYQPQHF.

The CDR3 region has the DNA TGTGCCAGCAGCGTAGAGTCCCCAGGGAGGGTATCCTATGGCTACACCTTC. This sequence encodes CASSVESPGRVSYGYTF. The chain joins TRBV9 to TRBJ1-2, with D possibly being TRBD1 (5 bases). Per the germline V gene, CDR1 is SGDLS and CDR2 is YYNGEE. V lost 0 bases and J 4 bases, leaving 19 bases between the germline ends. This CDR3 is 17 amino acids long. Filled out from reference TRBV9 and TRBJ1-2, the complete variable domain reads DSGVTQTPKHLITATGQRVTLRCSPRSGDLSVYWYQQSLDQGLQFLIQYYNGEERAKGNILERFSAQQFPDLHSELNLSSLELGDSALYFCASSVESPGRVSYGYTFGSGTRLTVV.

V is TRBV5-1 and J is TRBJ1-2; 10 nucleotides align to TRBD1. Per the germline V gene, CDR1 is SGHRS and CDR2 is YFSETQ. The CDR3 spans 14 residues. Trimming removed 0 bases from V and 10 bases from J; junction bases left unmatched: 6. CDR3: CASSLVVGTGDYTF. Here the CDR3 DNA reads TGCGCCAGCAGCTTGGTGGTCGGGACAGGGGACTACACCTTC.

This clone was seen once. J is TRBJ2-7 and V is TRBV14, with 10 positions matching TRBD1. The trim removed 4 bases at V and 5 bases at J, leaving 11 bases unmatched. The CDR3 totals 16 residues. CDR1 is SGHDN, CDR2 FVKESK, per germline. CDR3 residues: CASSRVGDRGSNEQYF. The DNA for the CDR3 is TGTGCCAGCAGCCGAGTAGGGGACAGGGGTTCCAACGAGCAGTACTTC.

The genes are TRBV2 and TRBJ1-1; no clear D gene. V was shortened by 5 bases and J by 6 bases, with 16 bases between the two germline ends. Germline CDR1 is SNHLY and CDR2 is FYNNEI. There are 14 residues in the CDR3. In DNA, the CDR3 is TGTGCCAGCAGTCGCCCGGGTGGCGGGGCTGAAGCTTTCTTT. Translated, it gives CASSRPGGGAEAFF.

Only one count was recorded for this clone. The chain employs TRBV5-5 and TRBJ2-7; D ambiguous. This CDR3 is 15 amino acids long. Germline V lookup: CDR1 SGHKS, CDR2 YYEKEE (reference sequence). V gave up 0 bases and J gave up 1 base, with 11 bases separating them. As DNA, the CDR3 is TGTGCCAGCAGCTTGGGGCACCTCGGGTCCTACGAGCAGTACTTC. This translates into CASSLGHLGSYEQYF.

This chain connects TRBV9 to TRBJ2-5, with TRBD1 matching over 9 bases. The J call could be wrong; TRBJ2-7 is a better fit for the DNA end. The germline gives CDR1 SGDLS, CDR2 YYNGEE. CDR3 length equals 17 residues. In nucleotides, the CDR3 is TGTGCCAGCAGCGTAGCCCCCGGGACAGGGATTCTCTACGAGCAGTACTTC. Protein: CASSVAPGTGILYEQYF.

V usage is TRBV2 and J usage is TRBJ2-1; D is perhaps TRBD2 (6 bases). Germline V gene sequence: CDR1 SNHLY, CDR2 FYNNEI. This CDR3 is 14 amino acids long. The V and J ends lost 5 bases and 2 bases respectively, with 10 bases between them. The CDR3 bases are TGTGCCAGCAGTTCTAGCGACCCCTACAATGAGCAGTTCTTC. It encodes CASSSSDPYNEQFF.

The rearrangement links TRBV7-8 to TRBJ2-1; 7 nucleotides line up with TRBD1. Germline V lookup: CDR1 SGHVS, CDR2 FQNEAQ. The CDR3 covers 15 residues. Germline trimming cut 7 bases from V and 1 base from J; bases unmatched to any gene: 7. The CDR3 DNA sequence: TGTGCCAGCACCAAAGACAGGGCTTCCTACAATGAGCAGTTCTTC. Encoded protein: CASTKDRASYNEQFF.

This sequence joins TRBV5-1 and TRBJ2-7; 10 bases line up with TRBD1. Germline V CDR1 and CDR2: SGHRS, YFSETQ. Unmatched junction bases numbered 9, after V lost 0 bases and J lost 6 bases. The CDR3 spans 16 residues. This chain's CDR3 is CASSLAIGTGVIEQYF. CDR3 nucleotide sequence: TGCGCCAGCAGCTTGGCGATCGGGACAGGGGTGATCGAGCAGTACTTC.

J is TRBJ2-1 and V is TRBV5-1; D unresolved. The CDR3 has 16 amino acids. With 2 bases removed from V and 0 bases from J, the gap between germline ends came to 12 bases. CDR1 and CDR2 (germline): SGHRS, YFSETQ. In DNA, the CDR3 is TGCGCCAGCAGCTTTCTGGCGGCGAGCTCCTACAATGAGCAGTTCTTC. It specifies CASSFLAASSYNEQFF.

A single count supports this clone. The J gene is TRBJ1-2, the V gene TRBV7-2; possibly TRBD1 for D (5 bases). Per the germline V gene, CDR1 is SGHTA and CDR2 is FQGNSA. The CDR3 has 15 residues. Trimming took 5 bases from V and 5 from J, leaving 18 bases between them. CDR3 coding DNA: TGTGCCAGCAGCCGGGCGGGGACGCGGGGGTATGGCTACACCTTC. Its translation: CASSRAGTRGYGYTF.

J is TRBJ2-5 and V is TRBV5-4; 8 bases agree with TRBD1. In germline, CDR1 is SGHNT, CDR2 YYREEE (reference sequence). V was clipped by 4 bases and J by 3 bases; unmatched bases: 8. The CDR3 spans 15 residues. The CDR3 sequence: CASSPTGQGKETQYF. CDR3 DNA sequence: TGTGCCAGCAGCCCCACCGGACAGGGCAAAGAGACCCAGTACTTC.

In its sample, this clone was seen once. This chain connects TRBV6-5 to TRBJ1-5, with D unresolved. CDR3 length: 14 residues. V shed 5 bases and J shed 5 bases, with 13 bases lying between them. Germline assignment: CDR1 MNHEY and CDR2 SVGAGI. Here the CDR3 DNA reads TGTGCCAGCAGTCACCGGGAGACGGATCAGCCCCAGCATTTT. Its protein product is CASSHRETDQPQHF.

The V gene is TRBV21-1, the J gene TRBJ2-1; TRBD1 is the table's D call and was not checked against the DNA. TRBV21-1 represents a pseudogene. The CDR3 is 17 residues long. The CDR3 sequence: CASSKGQGRYHSNEQFF. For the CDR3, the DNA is TGTGCCAGCAGCAAAGGACAGGGACGCTATCATTCGAATGAGCAGTTCTTC.

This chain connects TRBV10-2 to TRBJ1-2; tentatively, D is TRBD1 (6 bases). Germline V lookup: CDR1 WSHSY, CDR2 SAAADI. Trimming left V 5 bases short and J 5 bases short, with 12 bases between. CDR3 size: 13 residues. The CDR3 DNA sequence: TGCGCCAGCAGTTCGGACAGCCCATATGGCTACACCTTC. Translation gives CASSSDSPYGYTF.

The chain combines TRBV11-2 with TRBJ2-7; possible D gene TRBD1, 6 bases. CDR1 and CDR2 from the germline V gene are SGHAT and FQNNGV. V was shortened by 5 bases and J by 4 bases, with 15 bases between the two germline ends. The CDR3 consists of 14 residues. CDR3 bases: TGTGCCAGCAGCGCCCTGACAGGACGATACGAGCAGTACTTC. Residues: CASSALTGRYEQYF.

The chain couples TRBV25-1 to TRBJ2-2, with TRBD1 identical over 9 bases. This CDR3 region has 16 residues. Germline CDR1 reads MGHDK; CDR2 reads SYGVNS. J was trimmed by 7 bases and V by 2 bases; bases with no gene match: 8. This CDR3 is CASSEAGTGRHGELFF. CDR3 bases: TGTGCCAGCAGTGAAGCCGGGACAGGGAGACACGGGGAGCTGTTTTTT. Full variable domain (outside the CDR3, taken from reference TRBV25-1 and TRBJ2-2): EADIYQTPRYLVIGTGKKITLECSQTMGHDKMYWYQQDPGMELHLIHYSYGVNSTEKGDLSSESTVSRIRTEHFPLTLESARPSHTSQYLCASSEAGTGRHGELFFGEGSRLTVL.

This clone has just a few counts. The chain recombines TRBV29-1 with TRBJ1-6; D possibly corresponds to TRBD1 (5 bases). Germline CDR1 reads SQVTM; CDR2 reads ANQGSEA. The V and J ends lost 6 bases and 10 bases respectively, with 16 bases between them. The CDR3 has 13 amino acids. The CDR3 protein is CSVVDREGSPLHF. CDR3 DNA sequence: TGCAGCGTCGTGGACCGGGAGGGGTCACCCCTCCACTTT.

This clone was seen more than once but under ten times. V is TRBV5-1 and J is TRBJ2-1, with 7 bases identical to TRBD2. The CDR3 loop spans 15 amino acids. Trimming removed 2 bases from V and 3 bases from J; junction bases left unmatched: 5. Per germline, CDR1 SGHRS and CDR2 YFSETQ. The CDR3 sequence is CASSFVAGNYNEQFF. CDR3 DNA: TGCGCCAGCAGCTTCGTAGCGGGTAACTACAATGAGCAGTTCTTC.